The 32 T cell receptor beta chains reported below all come from one sample, sequenced in a study of blood T cell repertoires in COVID-19. This table comes from immunoSEQ multiplex PCR, and its TCRdb copy is limited to in-frame clones, with some not included. The data hold 300,000 to 350,000 clones, with about 90% observed a single time. The sample comprised PBMCs or T cells enriched from blood (not recorded which). These TCRs come from a man aged 30 to 45 who had recovered from COVID-19.

The V and J genes are TRBV27 and TRBJ2-5, with 8 bases matching TRBD2. The CDR3 is 15 amino acids. The V and J ends lost 5 bases and 5 bases, in that order; junction bases with no gene match: 10. Germline CDR1 is MNHEY and CDR2 is SMNVEV (reference sequence). The chain's CDR3 is CASSPVRGGRETQYF. In nucleotides, the CDR3 is TGTGCCAGCAGTCCTGTCCGCGGGGGGCGGGAGACCCAGTACTTC.

The rearrangement links TRBV6-5 to TRBJ2-6; possible D gene TRBD1, 5 bases. Trimming took off 5 bases at V and 3 bases at J, with 8 bases between the two ends. There are 14 residues in the CDR3. Germline CDR1 is MNHEY and CDR2 is SVGAGI. The CDR3 spells CASSRTYGANVLTF. The CDR3, as DNA: TGTGCCAGCAGTCGGACATATGGGGCCAACGTCCTGACTTTC.

The chain employs TRBV7-3 and TRBJ2-7; TRBD1 aligns across 7 bases. Trimming took 5 bases from V and 0 from J; bases not matched to a gene: 4. Germline CDR1 and CDR2: SGHTA and FQGTGA. CDR3 length equals 14 residues. CDR3 in DNA: TGTGCCAGCAGCAGAGCAGGGGGCTCCTACGAGCAGTACTTC. Translating gives CASSRAGGSYEQYF.

The chain couples TRBV7-9 to TRBJ1-1; perhaps TRBD1 as D (6 bases). V was trimmed by 3 bases and J by 5 bases, leaving 16 bases between them. The germline V gene encodes CDR1 SEHNR and CDR2 FQNEAQ (reference sequence). The CDR3 extends over 15 amino acids. DNA for the CDR3: TGTGCCAGCAGCTTTCAGGGTGGGACATCGACTGAAGCTTTCTTT. Translated: CASSFQGGTSTEAFF.

The gene calls are TRBV15 and TRBJ1-1; TRBD1 might be the D (6 bases). Germline-derived CDR1 and CDR2 are LNHNV and YYDKDF (reference sequence). CDR3 length: 13 residues. The V and J ends lost 9 bases and 2 bases respectively, with 13 bases between them. CDR3 protein: CATRRGGNTEAFF. The CDR3 DNA follows: TGTGCCACGCGCCGCGGGGGCAACACTGAAGCTTTCTTT.

V is TRBV5-1 and J is TRBJ2-2, with D perhaps TRBD2 (5 bases). Germline CDR1 reads SGHRS; CDR2 reads YFSETQ. V lost 0 bases to trimming and J lost 6 bases, with 15 bases between them. This CDR3 is 16 amino acids long. CDR3 protein: CASSLEAPGIAGELFF. CDR3 DNA sequence: TGCGCCAGCAGCTTGGAAGCCCCGGGGATCGCCGGGGAGCTGTTTTTT.

V and J are TRBV5-1 and TRBJ1-2; D is unclear. The germline gives CDR1 SGHRS, CDR2 YFSETQ. There are 12 residues in the CDR3. V was clipped by 4 bases and J by 5 bases, with 9 bases between them. The CDR3: CASSPQSYGYTF. The CDR3 coding sequence is TGCGCCAGCAGCCCACAGAGTTATGGCTACACCTTC.

The V call is TRBV27, the J call TRBJ1-6, with D perhaps matching TRBD1 (5 bases). There are 14 residues in the CDR3. V lost 5 bases, J lost 3 bases, and 8 bases lay in between. The germline CDR1 and CDR2 sequences are MNHEY and SMNVEV (reference sequence). The CDR3 region has the DNA TGTGCCAGCAGTGCCGGGGGCTATAATTCACCCCTCCACTTT. Translation gives CASSAGGYNSPLHF.

This chain uses TRBV28 with TRBJ1-3, with 7 positions matching TRBD1. The CDR3 length is 15 residues. The J segment lost 0 bases and the V segment lost 8 bases, leaving 7 bases of the junction unmatched. Germline V gives CDR1 MDHEN, CDR2 SYDVKM. CDR3 region: CASGDRSSSGNTIYF. DNA for the CDR3: TGTGCCAGCGGGGACAGAAGTTCCTCTGGAAACACCATATATTTT.

V usage is TRBV5-4 and J usage is TRBJ2-1, with D hard to call. Trimming pared 0 bases from V and 6 bases from J, leaving 13 bases between. This CDR3 has 15 residues. CDR1 SGHNT and CDR2 YYREEE come from the germline V gene (reference sequence). CDR3 coding DNA: TGTGCCAGCAGCTTGGTGAGCGTCCCCGGCAATGAGCAGTTCTTC. This sequence encodes CASSLVSVPGNEQFF.

The J gene is TRBJ2-7, the V gene TRBV5-1, with D perhaps TRBD1 (5 bases). CDR1 is SGHRS and CDR2 is YFSETQ in the germline V gene. The CDR3 runs to 14 residues. The V end was cut by 0 bases, the J end by 3 bases, with 10 bases between. CDR3 amino acids: CASSLERQGYEQYF. CDR3 in DNA: TGCGCCAGCAGCTTGGAAAGGCAGGGCTACGAGCAGTACTTC.

As DNA, the CDR3 is TGCAGTGCTAGTAGCGGGGGACCCTCATACAATGAGCAGTTCTTC. Its translation: CSASSGGPSYNEQFF. J is TRBJ2-1 and V is TRBV20-1, with 9 bases that match TRBD2. V lost 3 bases to trimming and J lost 4 bases; unmatched junction nucleotides: 7. CDR1 DFQATT and CDR2 SNEGSKA come from the germline V gene (reference sequence). This CDR3 region has 15 residues.

The rearrangement uses TRBV30 and TRBJ1-6; 9 nucleotides line up with TRBD1. V gave up 4 bases and J gave up 0 bases; unmatched junction bases: 13. Germline V gene sequence: CDR1 GTSNPN, CDR2 SVGIG (reference sequence). This CDR3 has 19 residues. This chain's CDR3 is CAWKLYTGTGSSYNSPLHF. The CDR3 bases are TGTGCCTGGAAGCTATATACCGGGACAGGGAGCTCCTATAATTCACCCCTCCACTTT.

The J gene is TRBJ1-1, the V gene TRBV11-3; a possible D gene is TRBD1 (6 bases). The CDR3 has 13 amino acids. CDR1 SGHNT and CDR2 YENEEA come from the germline V gene. With 3 bases removed from V and 5 bases from J, the gap between germline ends came to 10 bases. CDR3 sequence (DNA): TGTGCCAGCAGCTTCCTGGACAGTACTGAAGCTTTCTTT. Encoded protein: CASSFLDSTEAFF. Combining the CDR3 with reference TRBV11-3 and TRBJ1-1 gives the whole variable domain EAGVVQSPRYKIIEKKQPVAFWCNPISGHNTLYWYLQNLGQGPELLIRYENEEAVDDSQLPKDRFSAERLKGVDSTLKIQPAELGDSAVYLCASSFLDSTEAFFGQGTRLTVV.

The chain employs TRBV2 and TRBJ2-3; the D is unclear. The CDR3 sequence is 13 residues long. The V and J ends lost 4 bases and 6 bases respectively, with 11 bases between them. Per the germline V gene, CDR1 is SNHLY and CDR2 is FYNNEI. DNA for the CDR3: TGTGCCAGCAGTGCGCTAGTCCCCGATACGCAGTATTTT. This encodes CASSALVPDTQYF. Filled out from reference TRBV2 and TRBJ2-3, the complete variable domain reads EPEVTQTPSHQVTQMGQEVILRCVPISNHLYFYWYRQILGQKVEFLVSFYNNEISEKSEIFDDQFSVERPDGSNFTLKIRSTKLEDSAMYFCASSALVPDTQYFGPGTRLTVL.

This rearrangement joins TRBV24-1 to TRBJ2-1; the D gene is possibly TRBD1 (6 bases). V was shortened by 4 bases and J by 7 bases, with 10 bases between the two germline ends. This CDR3 comprises 13 residues. Germline V gene lookup returns CDR1 KGHDR and CDR2 SFDVKD. CDR3 residues: CATSEVGANEQFF. CDR3 coding DNA: TGTGCCACCAGTGAAGTGGGGGCAAATGAGCAGTTCTTC.

The genes are TRBV3-1 (or the pseudogene TRBV3-2) and TRBJ2-7, with D perhaps matching TRBD2 (6 bases). V was pared by 3 bases and J by 1 base, with 19 bases between. The germline gives CDR1 LGHDT, CDR2 YNNKEL (reference sequence). The CDR3 consists of 17 residues. CDR3 DNA: TGTGCCAGCAGCCAGGATGGCGGGGCGGGCCCATCCTACGAGCAGTACTTC. This translates into CASSQDGGAGPSYEQYF.

The rearrangement joins TRBV11-3 to TRBJ2-1; TRBD1 matches at 10 bases. V lost 3 bases and J lost 2; bases outside the gene matches: 1. The V gene's germline CDR1 is SGHNT and CDR2 YENEEA. The CDR3 runs to 15 residues. The CDR3 loop reads CASSFGQGAYNEQFF. DNA of the CDR3: TGTGCCAGCAGCTTTGGACAGGGGGCCTACAATGAGCAGTTCTTC.

The chain combines TRBV11-2 with TRBJ2-5, with a weak D call TRBD2 (5 bases). The CDR3 consists of 16 residues. Germline values: CDR1 SGHAT, CDR2 FQNNGV. Trimming stripped 4 bases from V and 5 bases from J, with 20 bases between. For the CDR3, the DNA is TGTGCCAGCAGCTCCGGGGTAGGAGCCCCAGGCGAGACCCAGTACTTC. It specifies CASSSGVGAPGETQYF. The full variable domain, with the rest looked up from reference TRBV11-2 and TRBJ2-5, is EAGVAQSPRYKIIEKRQSVAFWCNPISGHATLYWYQQILGQGPKLLIQFQNNGVVDDSQLPKDRFSAERLKGVDSTLKIQPAKLEDSAVYLCASSSGVGAPGETQYFGPGTRLLVL.

This clone was counted only a few times. The gene calls are TRBV11-2 and TRBJ1-2; D possibly corresponds to TRBD1 (5 bases). The germline gives CDR1 SGHAT, CDR2 FQNNGV. The CDR3 extends over 15 amino acids. V lost 5 bases to trimming and J lost 0 bases, with 13 bases between them. This CDR3 is CASSPTGDTNYGYTF. In DNA, the CDR3 is TGTGCCAGCAGCCCTACAGGAGATACTAACTATGGCTACACCTTC.

This clone was observed a few times. A junction end diverges from the germline sequence, so it may reflect a read error. This chain connects TRBV12-5 to TRBJ2-1, with D perhaps matching TRBD2 (5 bases). The CDR3 runs to 12 residues. Germline V gives CDR1 LGHNT, CDR2 FRNRAP. The CDR3 sequence is CASGDEGPTQIF. The CDR3 DNA is TGTGCTAGTGGTGACGAGGGCCCGACCCAAATCTTC.

The chain joins TRBV2 to TRBJ2-1; the match to TRBD2 covers 10 bases. Unmatched junction bases numbered 7, after V lost 8 bases and J lost 0 bases. Looked up from germline, CDR1 is SNHLY and CDR2 is FYNNEI. The CDR3 is 16 residues long. The CDR3 sequence: CASPTTSGASYNEQFF. The DNA of the CDR3 is TGTGCCAGCCCTACTACTAGCGGGGCCTCCTACAATGAGCAGTTCTTC.

The rearrangement joins TRBV3-1 (or the pseudogene TRBV3-2) to TRBJ1-6; D ambiguous. The ends were cut back, 2 bases at V and 0 bases at J, with 8 bases in the middle. The CDR3 runs 16 residues. CDR1 is LGHDT, CDR2 YNNKEL, per germline (reference sequence). In DNA form, the CDR3 reads TGTGCCAGCAGCCAAACACAGAGCTCCTATAATTCACCCCTCCACTTT. It codes for CASSQTQSSYNSPLHF.

The chain joins TRBV5-3 to TRBJ1-4; no firm D call. TRBV5-3 is an ORF, with its function uncertain. The CDR3 spans 21 residues. Trimming took 6 bases from V and 2 from J, leaving 32 bases between them. The CDR3 DNA reads as TGTGCCAGAACGGCGGGTACCTTTCCGGGCCTCCTTACCGGGACTAATGAAAAACTGTTTTTT. Translating it yields CARTAGTFPGLLTGTNEKLFF.

J is TRBJ1-1 and V is TRBV7-9; D may be TRBD1 (5 bases). Trimming removed 3 bases at V and 2 bases at J, with 13 bases between. Germline CDR1 reads SEHNR; CDR2 reads FQNEAQ (reference sequence). The length of the CDR3 is 15 residues. DNA for the CDR3: TGTGCCAGCAGCTTTCGGGCAGGGCTTAACACTGAAGCTTTCTTT. Translating gives CASSFRAGLNTEAFF.

This clone was seen only a few times. This sequence joins TRBV5-1 and TRBJ1-6; TRBD1 agrees at 10 bases. Germline assignment: CDR1 SGHRS and CDR2 YFSETQ. This CDR3 has 17 amino acids. V was pared by 4 bases and J by 8 bases, with 12 bases of the junction left unmatched. In DNA, the CDR3 is TGCGCCAGCAGCCTCCACGCTCGGGACAGGGGAGATTCACCCCTCCACTTT. Translating it yields CASSLHARDRGDSPLHF.

The CDR3, as DNA: TGTGCCAGCAGTTACGGAAGCAGGGGGGTAAACACTGAAGCTTTCTTT. It encodes CASSYGSRGVNTEAFF. This chain joins TRBV6-5 and TRBJ1-1; 7 bases agree with TRBD1. Germline V gene sequence: CDR1 MNHEY, CDR2 SVGAGI. The CDR3 consists of 16 residues. V was pared by 2 bases and J by 2 bases, with 8 bases of the junction left unmatched.

The V gene is TRBV7-6, the J gene TRBJ2-5, with 8 bases fitting TRBD2. Germline-derived CDR1 and CDR2 are SGHVS and FNYEAQ. Trimming at V came to 1 base and at J to 1 base, leaving 5 bases not matched to a gene. This CDR3 contains 16 residues. For the CDR3, the DNA is TGTGCCAGCAGCTTAGTTGCGCGGGGGGCCCAAGAGACCCAGTACTTC. It specifies CASSLVARGAQETQYF.

The J gene is TRBJ1-4, the V gene TRBV19; D is unclear. Germline V gene data show CDR1 as LNHDA and CDR2 as SQIVND (reference sequence). Trimming cost V 3 bases and J 4 bases, with 15 bases left between them. The CDR3 runs to 16 residues. The CDR3 nucleotides read TGTGCCAGTAGTATTGGGGAGACACTTTATAATGAAAAACTGTTTTTT. Its protein product is CASSIGETLYNEKLFF.

The genes are TRBV5-1 and TRBJ2-1; 9 nucleotides line up with TRBD2. Germline-derived CDR1 and CDR2 are SGHRS and YFSETQ. V shed 6 bases, J shed 3 bases, and the junction held 7 bases outside the gene matches. This CDR3 contains 15 residues. In DNA, the CDR3 is TGCGCCAGCACTGGAGCGGGGGGCTACTACAATGAGCAGTTCTTC. Translation: CASTGAGGYYNEQFF.

This sequence joins TRBV5-1 and TRBJ1-4, with D possibly matching TRBD1 (5 bases). Germline values: CDR1 SGHRS, CDR2 YFSETQ. The CDR3 spans 14 residues. Trimming took off 5 bases at V and 5 bases at J, with 13 bases between the two ends. The CDR3, as DNA: TGCGCCAGCAGATCGGGGCGGGAAAATGAAAAACTGTTTTTT. Translating gives CASRSGRENEKLFF. The full variable domain, completed using reference TRBV5-1 and TRBJ1-4, is KAGVTQTPRYLIKTRGQQVTLSCSPISGHRSVSWYQQTPGQGLQFLFEYFSETQRNKGNFPGRFSGRQFSNSRSEMNVSTLELGDSALYLCASRSGRENEKLFFGSGTQLSVL.

The chain carries TRBV5-5 and TRBJ2-2; 10 bases map to TRBD1. Germline V gene sequence: CDR1 SGHKS, CDR2 YYEKEE (reference sequence). V shed 5 bases, J shed 5 bases, and the junction held 6 bases outside the gene matches. The CDR3 covers 15 residues. The CDR3 protein is CASSPRQGATGELFF. In DNA form, the CDR3 reads TGTGCCAGCAGTCCTAGACAGGGGGCAACCGGGGAGCTGTTTTTT.